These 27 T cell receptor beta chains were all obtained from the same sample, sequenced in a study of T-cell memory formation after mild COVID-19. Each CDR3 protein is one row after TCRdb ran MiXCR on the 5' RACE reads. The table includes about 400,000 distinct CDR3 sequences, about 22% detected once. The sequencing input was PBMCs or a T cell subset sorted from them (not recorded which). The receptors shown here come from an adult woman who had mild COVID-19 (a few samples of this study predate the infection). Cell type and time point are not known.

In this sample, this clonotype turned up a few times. The CDR3 spells CSARGGSRGTDTQYF. The CDR3 nucleotides read TGCAGTGCTAGAGGTGGTAGCCGAGGCACAGATACGCAGTATTTT. The V call is TRBV20-1, the J call TRBJ2-3; D call uncertain. The germline CDR1 and CDR2 sequences are DFQATT and SNEGSKA (reference sequence). This CDR3 is built from 15 residues. V lost 1 base to trimming and J lost 1 base, with 12 bases between them.

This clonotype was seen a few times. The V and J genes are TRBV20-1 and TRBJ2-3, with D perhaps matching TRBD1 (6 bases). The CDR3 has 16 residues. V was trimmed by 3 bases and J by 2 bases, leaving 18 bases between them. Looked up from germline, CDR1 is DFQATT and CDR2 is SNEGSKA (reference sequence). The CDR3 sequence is CSARERTELNTDTQYF. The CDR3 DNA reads TGCAGTGCTAGGGAACGGACAGAGTTAAACACAGATACGCAGTATTTT.

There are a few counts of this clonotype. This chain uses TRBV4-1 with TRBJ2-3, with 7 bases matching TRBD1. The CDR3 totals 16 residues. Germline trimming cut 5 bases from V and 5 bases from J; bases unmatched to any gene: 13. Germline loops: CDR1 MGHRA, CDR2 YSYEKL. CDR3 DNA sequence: TGCGCCAGCAGCTCAGGGGATCCCGCAGGGGGAGATACGCAGTATTTT. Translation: CASSSGDPAGGDTQYF.

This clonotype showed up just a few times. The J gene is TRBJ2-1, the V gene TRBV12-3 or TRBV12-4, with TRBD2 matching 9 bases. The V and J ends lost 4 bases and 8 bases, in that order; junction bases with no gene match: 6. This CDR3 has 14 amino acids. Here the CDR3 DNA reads TGTGCCAGCAGTTCGGGGACTAGCTGCGATGAGCAGTTCTTC. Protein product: CASSSGTSCDEQFF.

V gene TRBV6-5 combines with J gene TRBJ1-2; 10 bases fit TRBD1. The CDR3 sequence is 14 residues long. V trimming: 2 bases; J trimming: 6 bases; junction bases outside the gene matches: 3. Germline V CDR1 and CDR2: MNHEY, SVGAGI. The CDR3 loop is CASSYDRGLNGYTF. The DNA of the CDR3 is TGTGCCAGCAGTTACGACAGGGGGCTTAATGGCTACACCTTC.

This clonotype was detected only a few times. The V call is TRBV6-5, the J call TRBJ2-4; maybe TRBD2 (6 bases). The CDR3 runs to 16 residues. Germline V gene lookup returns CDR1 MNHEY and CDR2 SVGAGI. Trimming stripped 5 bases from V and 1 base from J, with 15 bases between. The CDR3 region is CASSPTWGDAKNIQYF. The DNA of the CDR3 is TGTGCCAGCAGTCCAACATGGGGGGACGCCAAAAACATTCAGTACTTC.

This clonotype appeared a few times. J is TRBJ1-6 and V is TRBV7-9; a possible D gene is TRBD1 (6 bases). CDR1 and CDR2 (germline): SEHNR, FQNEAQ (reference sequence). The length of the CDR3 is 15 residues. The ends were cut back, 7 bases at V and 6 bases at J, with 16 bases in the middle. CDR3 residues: CASTPEGVGNSPLHF. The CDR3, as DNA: TGTGCCAGCACCCCTGAGGGGGTTGGTAATTCACCCCTCCACTTT.

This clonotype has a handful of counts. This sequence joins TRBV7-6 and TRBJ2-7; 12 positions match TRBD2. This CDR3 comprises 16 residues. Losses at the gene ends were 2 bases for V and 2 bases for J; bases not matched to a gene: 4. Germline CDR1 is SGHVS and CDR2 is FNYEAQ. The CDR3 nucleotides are TGTGCCAGCAGCTTACTAGCGGGAGGGCCTCCCTACGAGCAGTACTTC. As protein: CASSLLAGGPPYEQYF.

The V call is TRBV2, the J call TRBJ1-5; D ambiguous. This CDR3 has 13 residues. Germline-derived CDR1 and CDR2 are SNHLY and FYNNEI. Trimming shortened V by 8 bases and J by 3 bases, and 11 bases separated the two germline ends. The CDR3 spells CASHRRNNQPQHF. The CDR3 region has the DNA TGTGCCAGCCATAGACGGAACAATCAGCCCCAGCATTTT.

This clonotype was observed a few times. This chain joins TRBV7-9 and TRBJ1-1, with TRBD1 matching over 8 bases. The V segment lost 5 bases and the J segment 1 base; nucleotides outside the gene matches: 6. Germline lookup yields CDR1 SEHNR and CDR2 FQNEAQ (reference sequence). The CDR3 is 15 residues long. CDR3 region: CASSPRGQANTEAFF. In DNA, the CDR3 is TGTGCCAGCAGCCCAAGGGGACAGGCGAACACTGAAGCTTTCTTT.

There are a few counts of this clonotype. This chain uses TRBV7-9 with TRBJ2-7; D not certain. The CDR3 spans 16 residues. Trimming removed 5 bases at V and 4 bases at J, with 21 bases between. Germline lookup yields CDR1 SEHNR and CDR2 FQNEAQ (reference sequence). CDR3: CASSTTVSRVTYEQYF. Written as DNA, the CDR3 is TGTGCCAGCAGCACCACAGTTTCCCGGGTGACATACGAGCAGTACTTC.

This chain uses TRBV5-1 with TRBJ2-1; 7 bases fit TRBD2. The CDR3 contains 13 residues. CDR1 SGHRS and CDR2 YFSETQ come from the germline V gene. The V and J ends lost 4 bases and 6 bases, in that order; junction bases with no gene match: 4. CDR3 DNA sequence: TGCGCCAGCAGCAAGACGGGGGGCAATGAGCAGTTCTTC. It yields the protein CASSKTGGNEQFF.

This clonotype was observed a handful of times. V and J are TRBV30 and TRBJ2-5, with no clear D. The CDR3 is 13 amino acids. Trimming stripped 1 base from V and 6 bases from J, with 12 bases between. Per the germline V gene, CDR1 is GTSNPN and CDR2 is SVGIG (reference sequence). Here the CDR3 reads CAWSGLVMKTQYF. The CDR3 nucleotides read TGTGCCTGGAGTGGACTGGTAATGAAGACCCAGTACTTC.

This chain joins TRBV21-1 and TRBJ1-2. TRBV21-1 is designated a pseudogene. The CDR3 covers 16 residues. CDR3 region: CASSNQQRTTYYGYTF. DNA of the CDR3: TGTGCCAGCAGCAATCAACAGAGAACAACCTACTATGGCTACACCTTC.

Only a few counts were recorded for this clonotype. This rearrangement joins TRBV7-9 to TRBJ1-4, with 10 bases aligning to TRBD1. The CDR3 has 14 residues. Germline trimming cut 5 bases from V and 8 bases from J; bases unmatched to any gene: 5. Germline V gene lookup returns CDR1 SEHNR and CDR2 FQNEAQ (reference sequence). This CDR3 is CASSPGTGEEKLFF. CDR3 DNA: TGTGCCAGCAGCCCCGGGACAGGGGAGGAAAAACTGTTTTTT.

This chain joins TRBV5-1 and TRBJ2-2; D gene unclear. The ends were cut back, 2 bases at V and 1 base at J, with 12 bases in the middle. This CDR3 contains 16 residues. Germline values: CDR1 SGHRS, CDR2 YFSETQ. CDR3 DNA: TGCGCCAGCAGCTTCTTCGGAAACAAGAACACCGGGGAGCTGTTTTTT. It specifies CASSFFGNKNTGELFF.

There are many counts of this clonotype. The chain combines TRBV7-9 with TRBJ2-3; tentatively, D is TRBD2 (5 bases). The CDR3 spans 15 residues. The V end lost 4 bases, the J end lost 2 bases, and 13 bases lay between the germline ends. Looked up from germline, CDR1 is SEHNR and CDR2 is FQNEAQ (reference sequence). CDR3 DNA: TGTGCCAGCAGCTCTCGGGCCGGGGTCACAGATACGCAGTATTTT. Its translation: CASSSRAGVTDTQYF.

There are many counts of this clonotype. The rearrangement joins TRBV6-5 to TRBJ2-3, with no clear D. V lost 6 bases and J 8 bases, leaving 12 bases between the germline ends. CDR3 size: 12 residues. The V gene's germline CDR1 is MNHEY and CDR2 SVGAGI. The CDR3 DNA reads TGTGCCAGCAGCGCGCCTCCCGGTACGCAGTATTTT. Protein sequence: CASSAPPGTQYF.

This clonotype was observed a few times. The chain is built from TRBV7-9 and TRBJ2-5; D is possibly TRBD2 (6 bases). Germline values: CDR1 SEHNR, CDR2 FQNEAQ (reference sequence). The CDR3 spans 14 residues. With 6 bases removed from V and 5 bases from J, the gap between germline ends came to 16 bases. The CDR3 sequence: CASSSLRAGETQYF. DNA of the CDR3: TGTGCCAGCAGTTCGCTCCGGGCGGGGGAGACCCAGTACTTC.

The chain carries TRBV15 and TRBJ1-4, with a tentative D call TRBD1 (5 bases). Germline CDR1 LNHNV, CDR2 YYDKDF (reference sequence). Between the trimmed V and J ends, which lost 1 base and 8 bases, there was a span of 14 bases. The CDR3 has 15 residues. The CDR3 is CATSRGGRAWEKLFF. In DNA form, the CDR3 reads TGTGCCACCAGCAGAGGAGGCAGGGCCTGGGAAAAACTGTTTTTT.

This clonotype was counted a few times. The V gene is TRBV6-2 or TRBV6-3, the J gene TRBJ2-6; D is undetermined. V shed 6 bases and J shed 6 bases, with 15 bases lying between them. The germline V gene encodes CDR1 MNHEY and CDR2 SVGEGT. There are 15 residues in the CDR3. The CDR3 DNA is TGTGCCAGCAGCCCTCTATCTAAACAGGCCAACGTCCTGACTTTC. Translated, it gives CASSPLSKQANVLTF.

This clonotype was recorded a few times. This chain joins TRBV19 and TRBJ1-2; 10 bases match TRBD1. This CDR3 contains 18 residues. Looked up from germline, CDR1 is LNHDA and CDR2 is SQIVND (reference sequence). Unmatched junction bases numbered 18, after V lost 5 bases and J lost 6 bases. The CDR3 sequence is CASSSLWGTGASRDGYTF. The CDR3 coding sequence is TGTGCCAGTAGTTCCCTCTGGGGGACAGGGGCGTCGAGGGATGGCTACACCTTC.

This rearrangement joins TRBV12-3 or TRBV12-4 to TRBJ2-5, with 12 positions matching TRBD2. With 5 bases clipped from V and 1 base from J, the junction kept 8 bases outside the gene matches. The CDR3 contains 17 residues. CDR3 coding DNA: TGTGCCAGCAGTCAAAGACTAGCGGGAGCGATCCAAGAGACCCAGTACTTC. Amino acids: CASSQRLAGAIQETQYF.

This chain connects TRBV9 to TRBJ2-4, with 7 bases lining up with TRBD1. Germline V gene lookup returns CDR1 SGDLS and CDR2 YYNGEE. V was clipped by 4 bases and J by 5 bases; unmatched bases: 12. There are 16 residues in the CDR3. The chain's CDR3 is CASSPRWGTVENIQYF. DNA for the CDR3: TGTGCCAGCAGCCCTCGGTGGGGGACAGTGGAAAACATTCAGTACTTC. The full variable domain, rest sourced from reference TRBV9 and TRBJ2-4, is DSGVTQTPKHLITATGQRVTLRCSPRSGDLSVYWYQQSLDQGLQFLIQYYNGEERAKGNILERFSAQQFPDLHSELNLSSLELGDSALYFCASSPRWGTVENIQYFGAGTRLSVL.

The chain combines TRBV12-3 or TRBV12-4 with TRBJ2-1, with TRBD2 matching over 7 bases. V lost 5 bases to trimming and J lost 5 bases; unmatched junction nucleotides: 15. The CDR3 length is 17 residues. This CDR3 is CASSPIPRTRWDNEQFF. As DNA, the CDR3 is TGTGCCAGCAGTCCAATTCCCAGGACTAGATGGGACAATGAGCAGTTCTTC.

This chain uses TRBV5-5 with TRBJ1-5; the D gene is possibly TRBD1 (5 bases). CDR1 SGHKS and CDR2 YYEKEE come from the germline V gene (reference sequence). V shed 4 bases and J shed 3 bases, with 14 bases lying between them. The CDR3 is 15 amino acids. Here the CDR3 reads CASSLTTGDNQPQHF. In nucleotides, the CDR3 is TGTGCCAGCAGCCTAACCACAGGAGACAATCAGCCCCAGCATTTT. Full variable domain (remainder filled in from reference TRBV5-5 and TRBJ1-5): DAGVTQSPTHLIKTRGQQVTLRCSPISGHKSVSWYQQVLGQGPQFIFQYYEKEERGRGNFPDRFSARQFPNYSSELNVNALLLGDSALYLCASSLTTGDNQPQHFGDGTRLSIL.

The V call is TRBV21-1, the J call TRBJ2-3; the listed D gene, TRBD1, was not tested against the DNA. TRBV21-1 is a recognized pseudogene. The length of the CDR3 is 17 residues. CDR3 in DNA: TGTGCCAGCAGCACCGGGGGTCGAGGTACTAGCACAGATACGCAGTATTTT. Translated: CASSTGGRGTSTDTQYF.